This T cell receptor beta chain stems from a study of human T cells and chemical hapten exposure. Study as a whole: Yields of TCR per sample differed, chiefly owing to small differences in pooled library volume. Findings and caveats of the study: DPC sensitization did not alter TCRs above 1 in 1000 frequency.

The length of the CDR3 is 14 residues. Between the trimmed V and J ends, which lost 4 bases and 2 bases, there was a span of 12 bases. In germline, CDR1 is MGHRA, CDR2 YSYEKL. Noted time point: healthy volunteer bleed at 6 weeks. Whole blood that had not been fractionated was the source of extracted total RNA. The study's library attached unique molecular identifiers to single cDNA molecules. Authors' analysis steps: There were a median of approximately 96,000 TCRs per sample, with a range from roughly 23,224 to 690,600. TCRdb reanalysed the RACE reads using MiXCR and keeps one entry per CDR3 protein. These V and J calls are TCRdb output, not the study's own analysis. The top ten hold about 6% of the sample, which has about 47,000 distinct CDR3 sequences, about 3.5% seen once. The table lists this clonotype with many counts. Antigen unknown.

Sequences were obtained from whole blood. This chain links TRBV4-1 with TRBJ2-7; D remains unclear. The TCR originated in a human donor in good health. Some clones in this sample may be carry-over from other donors' samples. The CDR3 nucleotides are TGCGCCAGCAGCCCTTCGGAGCCCCCCTACGAGCAGTACTTC. It is translated as CASSPSEPPYEQYF.